The next 7 T cell receptor beta chains were all read from a single sample in a study of a mutant IDH1 vaccine in newly diagnosed glioma. For these TCRs, the target antigens are not known. Regarding time point: week 35, safety follow-up. Vaccination comprised doses that each held 300 ug of mutant IDH1 20-mer peptide, plus topical imiquimod. Data came from immunoSEQ multiplex PCR; TCRdb stores just in-frame clones and leaves some out. The top ten hold around 10% of the sample, which has about 32,000 clones, 78% seen once. The sample here was PBMCs, taken from a glioma patient whose treatment included an IDH1 peptide vaccine. The receptors stem from a woman aged 40 to 50 with glioma.

The J gene is TRBJ1-2, the V gene TRBV7-9; weak D call: TRBD1 (5 bases). Between the trimmed V and J ends, which lost 6 bases and 3 bases, there was a span of 14 bases. Germline CDR1 is SEHNR and CDR2 is FQNEAQ (reference sequence). This CDR3 contains 14 residues. This chain's CDR3 is CASRGDSYYYGYTF. The CDR3 DNA follows: TGTGCCAGCAGAGGGGACTCCTATTACTATGGCTACACCTTC.

This clone was found a few times. The chain combines TRBV7-2 with TRBJ2-3; D gene unclear. V shed 2 bases and J shed 2 bases, with 11 bases lying between them. CDR1 is SGHTA, CDR2 FQGNSA, per germline. The CDR3 consists of 15 residues. The CDR3 sequence is CASSLTPGYTDTQYF. Here the CDR3 DNA reads TGTGCCAGCAGCTTAACTCCCGGGTACACAGATACGCAGTATTTT.

This clone was seen a few times. The V gene is TRBV5-1, the J gene TRBJ1-6; D gene uncertain. The germline V gene encodes CDR1 SGHRS and CDR2 YFSETQ. The V end was cut by 1 base, the J end by 0 bases, with 5 bases between. CDR3 length: 15 residues. The DNA of the CDR3 is TGCGCCAGCAGCTTGACGCTCTCCTATAATTCACCCCTCCACTTT. This translates into CASSLTLSYNSPLHF.

The J gene is TRBJ1-1, the V gene TRBV2, with D perhaps matching TRBD1 (6 bases). CDR1 is SNHLY, CDR2 FYNNEI, per germline. V was trimmed by 6 bases and J by 5 bases, leaving 22 bases between them. The CDR3 length is 16 residues. This chain's CDR3 is CASSAPQQGRQTEAFF. CDR3 sequence (DNA): TGTGCCAGCAGCGCACCGCAACAGGGACGGCAGACTGAAGCTTTCTTT. Full variable domain (missing parts from reference TRBV2 and TRBJ1-1): EPEVTQTPSHQVTQMGQEVILRCVPISNHLYFYWYRQILGQKVEFLVSFYNNEISEKSEIFDDQFSVERPDGSNFTLKIRSTKLEDSAMYFCASSAPQQGRQTEAFFGQGTRLTVV.

The CDR3 DNA is TGTGCCAGTAGTTTGGGCGGCGGGTACACTGAAGCTTTCTTT. Encoded protein: CASSLGGGYTEAFF. J is TRBJ1-1 and V is TRBV19, with D uncertain. Germline V gene sequence: CDR1 LNHDA, CDR2 SQIVND (reference sequence). The V end lost 5 bases, the J end lost 3 bases, and 13 bases lay between the germline ends. The CDR3 sequence is 14 residues long. Full variable domain (remainder filled in from reference TRBV19 and TRBJ1-1): DGGITQSPKYLFRKEGQNVTLSCEQNLNHDAMYWYRQDPGQGLRLIYYSQIVNDFQKGDIAEGYSVSREKKESFPLTVTSAQKNPTAFYLCASSLGGGYTEAFFGQGTRLTVV.

This chain joins TRBV5-1 and TRBJ2-5; the D gene is possibly TRBD1 (7 bases). The germline gives CDR1 SGHRS, CDR2 YFSETQ. CDR3 size: 16 residues. Trimming took off 0 bases at V and 2 bases at J, with 14 bases between the two ends. The CDR3 protein is CASSLGPGGYQETQYF. The CDR3 DNA sequence: TGCGCCAGCAGCTTGGGCCCAGGGGGGTATCAAGAGACCCAGTACTTC.

The chain is built from TRBV18 and TRBJ1-1, with D hard to call. CDR1 is KGHSH, CDR2 LQKENI, per germline. The CDR3 length is 12 residues. V lost 6 bases, J lost 1 base, and 6 bases lay in between. The CDR3 DNA reads TGTGCCAGCTCCCTTCAGAACACTGAAGCTTTCTTT. Translation gives CASSLQNTEAFF.